The clone carrying this TCR beta chain was seen a single time. Its antigen is currently unknown. The data stem from a study of OX40 agonist ivuxolimab in advanced cancers. Study details: Patients treated during dose escalation were battling hepatocellular carcinoma, melanoma, renal cell or head and neck cancer. Study-wide results and limits: Among some nonresponders, normalized T-cell clonal expansion was also low. Antigen specificity remained undetermined for the expanded peripheral T cells.

Collection of blood occurred at baseline, at cycle 4 day 1, and at cycle 7 day 1. Clones were read by immunoSEQ multiplex PCR, and TCRdb kept only the in-frame ones, dropping some. The sample contains tens of thousands of clones, approximately 79% of which appear only once. This sequence was found in an adult with an advanced solid tumor such as melanoma, head and neck, liver or kidney cancer. The material was CD4+ or CD8+ T cells sorted from blood, obtained in a trial of the OX40 agonist ivuxolimab.

The CDR3: CAITEVLDRGGELFF. The CDR3 nucleotides are TGTGCCATCACCGAGGTGCTAGATCGGGGCGGGGAGCTGTTTTTT. J is TRBJ2-2 and V is TRBV10-3; D is perhaps TRBD2 (5 bases). Germline V CDR1 and CDR2: ENHRY, SYGVKD. Trimming cost V 7 bases and J 7 bases, with 19 bases left between them. CDR3 size: 15 residues.